This T cell receptor beta chain was recorded in a study of cytomegalovirus exposure and HLA in healthy donors. Study context: Counted in an early data release were 85 million or so unique TCRs from HLA-typed donors. The study, taken as a whole, reports: TCR beta sequences reportedly predicted most subjects' HLA-A and HLA-B alleles accurately.

The PCR was carried out with 60 Vbeta primers and 13 Jbeta primers. Generated by immunoSEQ multiplex PCR, the TCRdb table keeps only in-frame clones and is missing some. The sample contains about 110,000 clones, about 80% of which appear only once. Comment on this clone: Its antigen is as yet unknown.

V lost 8 bases and J lost 2, with 5 bases in between. This CDR3 is built from 11 residues. CDR1 and CDR2 (germline): MNHNY, SVGAGI (reference sequence). The receptor was derived from a man younger than 45 in good health and CMV-seropositive. The sequencing sample was made of PBMCs. The chain joins TRBV6-6 to TRBJ2-3; the D gene is possibly TRBD2 (5 bases). In DNA form, the CDR3 reads TGTGCCAGCGGACTCACAGATACGCAGTATTTT. This gives the protein CASGLTDTQYF.